This TCR beta chain emerged from a study of spatial heterogeneity in lung cancer. TCRdb re-called the 5' RACE reads through MiXCR, storing one row per CDR3 protein. The sample has around 110,000 distinct CDR3 sequences, over 9% seen once. The V gene lost 6 bases and the J gene lost 5 bases, with 13 bases spanning the gap. The CDR3 has 14 residues. The germline V gene encodes CDR1 LNHDA and CDR2 SQIVND (reference sequence). Only a few counts were recorded for this clonotype. Time point denoted: blood at routine non-recurrence follow-up after resection. Sequencing covered unsorted whole RNA taken from tumor, nontumor lung or frozen PBMC.

This TCR derives from a male donor with early-stage non-small cell lung cancer. V and J are TRBV19 and TRBJ2-2; the D is unclear. The specimen comprised PBMCs, sampled at follow-up. For the CDR3, the DNA is TGTGCCAGTAGATGGTCAGGAACAACCGGGGAGCTGTTTTTT. As protein: CASRWSGTTGELFF.